These 25 T cell receptor beta chains originate from one sample sequenced in a study of blood T cell repertoires in COVID-19. Sequencing was performed with immunoSEQ multiplex PCR; in TCRdb, only in-frame clones are kept and a portion is missing. The table has about 62,000 clones, roughly 72% seen once. Material for sequencing was peripheral blood. The source is a woman between 50 and 59 years old with active or convalescent COVID-19.

This clone came up a few times. This chain links TRBV10-3 with TRBJ2-1; TRBD2 agrees at 15 bases. Trimming cost V 10 bases and J 2 bases; bases outside gene matches: 6. The V gene's germline CDR1 is ENHRY and CDR2 SYGVKD. The CDR3 is made up of 16 amino acids. The chain's CDR3 is CATGLAGGGTYNEQFF. DNA for the CDR3: TGTGCCACCGGACTAGCGGGAGGGGGCACCTACAATGAGCAGTTCTTC.

This sequence joins TRBV11-2 and TRBJ2-7, with TRBD1 as a possible D gene (5 bases). The ends were cut back, 4 bases at V and 0 bases at J, with 19 bases in the middle. This CDR3 has 17 residues. Germline V gene data show CDR1 as SGHAT and CDR2 as FQNNGV. The CDR3 sequence: CASSSLGSQGSSYEQYF. The CDR3 DNA follows: TGTGCCAGCAGCTCCCTTGGAAGTCAGGGAAGCTCCTACGAGCAGTACTTC.

This sequence joins TRBV13 and TRBJ2-7; 8 bases map to TRBD1. The CDR3 is 14 residues long. V shed 3 bases, J shed 6 bases, and the junction held 7 bases outside the gene matches. CDR1 PRHDT and CDR2 FYEKMQ come from the germline V gene (reference sequence). For the CDR3, the DNA is TGTGCCAGCAGCTTTTCAGGGGGCTATGGCGAGCAGTACTTC. Translated: CASSFSGGYGEQYF. Drawing the rest from reference TRBV13 and TRBJ2-7, the complete variable domain is AAGVIQSPRHLIKEKRETATLKCYPIPRHDTVYWYQQGPGQDPQFLISFYEKMQSDKGSIPDRFSAQQFSDYHSELNMSSLELGDSALYFCASSFSGGYGEQYFGPGTRLTVT.

The chain joins TRBV5-1 to TRBJ2-7; no clear D gene. Per the germline V gene, CDR1 is SGHRS and CDR2 is YFSETQ. There are 13 residues in the CDR3. V was shortened by 1 base and J by 2 bases, with 7 bases between the two germline ends. The CDR3 loop is CASSLPQAYEQYF. The CDR3 DNA follows: TGCGCCAGCAGCTTGCCCCAGGCCTACGAGCAGTACTTC.

Only a few counts were recorded for this clone. The chain combines TRBV6-2 or TRBV6-3 with TRBJ2-1; D not certain. V shed 0 bases and J shed 9 bases, with 9 bases lying between them. The CDR3 length is 13 residues. Germline lookup yields CDR1 MNHEY and CDR2 SVGEGT. The CDR3 region has the DNA TGTGCCAGCAGTTACTCGGCCCTAGTTGAGCAGTTCTTC. The encoded protein is CASSYSALVEQFF.

V usage is TRBV2 and J usage is TRBJ1-2, with a weak D call TRBD1 (6 bases). Germline CDR1 is SNHLY and CDR2 is FYNNEI. This CDR3 has 14 amino acids. The V and J ends lost 7 bases and 2 bases respectively, with 14 bases between them. DNA of the CDR3: TGTGCCAGCACCGGAACGGACAGAAACTATGGCTACACCTTC. This gives the protein CASTGTDRNYGYTF.

This chain uses TRBV19 with TRBJ1-2, with D maybe TRBD1 (5 bases). Germline CDR1 is LNHDA and CDR2 is SQIVND (reference sequence). CDR3 length: 12 residues. Trimming cost V 7 bases and J 1 base, with 7 bases left between them. The CDR3 coding sequence is TGTGCCAGTATTCAGGGTAACTATGGCTACACCTTC. This codes for CASIQGNYGYTF.

This clone was seen a single time. This chain links TRBV7-6 with TRBJ2-7, with 10 bases that match TRBD2. In germline, CDR1 is SGHVS, CDR2 FNYEAQ. The CDR3 has 15 amino acids. V lost 2 bases to trimming and J lost 3 bases; unmatched junction nucleotides: 4. The CDR3 DNA is TGTGCCAGCAGCTTAACTAGCGGGGTGATCTACGAGCAGTACTTC. It yields the protein CASSLTSGVIYEQYF.

This sequence joins TRBV7-2 and TRBJ2-7; 8 bases align to TRBD2. The V gene's germline CDR1 is SGHTA and CDR2 FQGNSA. J lost 3 bases, V lost 3 bases, and 1 base had no gene match. The length of the CDR3 is 13 residues. This CDR3 reads CASSLAGGYEQYF. The CDR3 DNA sequence: TGTGCCAGCAGCTTGGCGGGAGGCTACGAGCAGTACTTC. The full variable domain, its missing parts supplied by reference TRBV7-2 and TRBJ2-7, is GAGVSQSPSNKVTEKGKDVELRCDPISGHTALYWYRQSLGQGLEFLIYFQGNSAPDKSGLPSDRFSAERTGGSVSTLTIQRTQQEDSAVYLCASSLAGGYEQYFGPGTRLTVT.

Only a few counts were recorded for this clone. The chain employs TRBV2 and TRBJ1-2; perhaps TRBD1 as D (6 bases). CDR3 length: 13 residues. The V gene's germline CDR1 is SNHLY and CDR2 FYNNEI. V lost 7 bases, J lost 4 bases, and 13 bases lay in between. The CDR3 protein is CASKLTRGYGYTF. The DNA for the CDR3 is TGTGCCAGCAAACTTACCAGGGGCTATGGCTACACCTTC. Looking up the rest from reference TRBV2 and TRBJ1-2 gives the full variable domain: EPEVTQTPSHQVTQMGQEVILRCVPISNHLYFYWYRQILGQKVEFLVSFYNNEISEKSEIFDDQFSVERPDGSNFTLKIRSTKLEDSAMYFCASKLTRGYGYTFGSGTRLTVV.

The chain is built from TRBV2 and TRBJ1-5, with a tentative D call TRBD1 (5 bases). Trimming cost V 8 bases and J 2 bases, with 13 bases left between them. Germline V CDR1 and CDR2: SNHLY, FYNNEI. This CDR3 is 14 amino acids long. CDR3 bases: TGTGCCAGCGGGGGGGTTTCGGGCAATCAGCCCCAGCATTTT. Protein sequence: CASGGVSGNQPQHF.

This chain links TRBV19 with TRBJ2-7; 7 bases map to TRBD1. There are 13 residues in the CDR3. After removal of 5 bases from V and 6 bases from J, the junction contained 7 bases not matched to a gene. Germline values: CDR1 LNHDA, CDR2 SQIVND (reference sequence). In DNA, the CDR3 is TGTGCCAGTAGTTCGACAGGGTCGGGCGAGCAGTACTTC. It yields the protein CASSSTGSGEQYF.

The CDR3 nucleotides read TGCGCCAGCAGCTTGACCAGGGGAAGCTATGGCTACACCTTC. Translated: CASSLTRGSYGYTF. V is TRBV5-1 and J is TRBJ1-2, with D perhaps TRBD1 (6 bases). This CDR3 has 14 residues. V was clipped by 1 base and J by 4 bases, with 11 bases between them. Germline V lookup: CDR1 SGHRS, CDR2 YFSETQ.

The chain recombines TRBV14 with TRBJ1-3; D gene unclear. CDR1 and CDR2 (germline): SGHDN, FVKESK. The V and J ends lost 0 bases and 4 bases respectively, with 10 bases between them. The CDR3 is made up of 15 amino acids. The chain's CDR3 is CASSQDLRGGNTIYF. DNA for the CDR3: TGTGCCAGCAGCCAAGATCTACGCGGAGGAAACACCATATATTTT. Drawing the rest from reference TRBV14 and TRBJ1-3, the complete variable domain is EAGVTQFPSHSVIEKGQTVTLRCDPISGHDNLYWYRRVMGKEIKFLLHFVKESKQDESGMPNNRFLAERTGGTYSTLKVQPAELEDSGVYFCASSQDLRGGNTIYFGEGSWLTVV.

CDR3 nucleotides: TGCGCCAGCAGCCAAGATTCCCTAGATAGAACACTGACAGCTTTCTTT. It codes for CASSQDSLDRTLTAFF. The chain couples TRBV4-3 to TRBJ1-1, with D unresolved. The CDR3 has 16 residues. From germline, CDR1 is LGHNA and CDR2 YSLEER. The ends were cut back, 0 bases at V and 10 bases at J, with 21 bases in the middle.

The V gene is TRBV30, the J gene TRBJ1-2; D is possibly TRBD1 (5 bases). V lost 4 bases and J lost 2, with 11 bases in between. CDR3 length: 13 amino acids. Germline lookup yields CDR1 GTSNPN and CDR2 SVGIG (reference sequence). The CDR3 DNA is TGTGCCTGGATTCCGGACATGAACTATGGCTACACCTTC. Translation: CAWIPDMNYGYTF.

This clone was detected once. The chain carries TRBV4-3 and TRBJ2-6, with D tentatively TRBD1 (5 bases). The germline V and J ends were trimmed by 4 bases and 0 bases, with 7 bases remaining between them. Germline-derived CDR1 and CDR2 are LGHNA and YSLEER. The CDR3 covers 15 residues. CDR3 loop: CASSLGHSGANVLTF. In DNA, the CDR3 is TGCGCCAGCAGCCTGGGGCACTCTGGGGCCAACGTCCTGACTTTC.

The chain couples TRBV5-1 to TRBJ2-7; 12 bases map to TRBD1. CDR1 and CDR2 from the germline V gene are SGHRS and YFSETQ. There are 14 residues in the CDR3. J gave up 6 bases and V 4 bases, and 5 bases lay outside the gene matches. This CDR3 reads CASSRGTGGTEQYF. CDR3 in DNA: TGCGCCAGCAGCCGAGGGACAGGGGGCACCGAGCAGTACTTC.

Only a few counts were recorded for this clone. The chain couples TRBV7-9 to TRBJ2-1; no clear D gene. Germline V CDR1 and CDR2: SEHNR, FQNEAQ (reference sequence). This CDR3 spans 17 amino acids. V was shortened by 5 bases and J by 0 bases, with 17 bases between the two germline ends. CDR3 protein: CASSHVVGGSSYNEQFF. CDR3 in DNA: TGTGCCAGCAGCCACGTGGTAGGCGGAAGCTCCTACAATGAGCAGTTCTTC.

There are a few counts of this clone. The chain carries TRBV13 and TRBJ1-1; D is perhaps TRBD1 (5 bases). V dropped 5 bases and J dropped 2 bases, with 12 bases sitting between them. The CDR3 length is 14 residues. Germline CDR1 and CDR2: PRHDT and FYEKMQ (reference sequence). CDR3 sequence: CASSRWGVNTEAFF. In nucleotides, the CDR3 is TGTGCCAGCAGCCGGTGGGGGGTCAACACTGAAGCTTTCTTT.

The rearrangement links TRBV9 to TRBJ1-4, with D tentatively TRBD1 (5 bases). Germline V gene sequence: CDR1 SGDLS, CDR2 YYNGEE. This CDR3 contains 14 residues. V was clipped by 3 bases and J by 7 bases, with 13 bases between them. This chain's CDR3 is CASSGGGVSEKLFF. In DNA, the CDR3 is TGTGCCAGCAGCGGGGGAGGGGTTAGTGAAAAACTGTTTTTT.

The chain combines TRBV5-6 with TRBJ2-5; D is possibly TRBD1 (6 bases). The CDR3 length is 19 residues. With 0 bases removed from V and 1 base from J, the gap between germline ends came to 22 bases. Germline CDR1 is SGHDT and CDR2 is YYEEEE. The CDR3 here is CASSLDESGHYSFQETQYF. The CDR3 DNA sequence: TGTGCCAGCAGCTTGGATGAGTCGGGACACTATTCCTTCCAAGAGACCCAGTACTTC.

The chain uses TRBV10-1 and TRBJ1-5; D not certain. In germline, CDR1 is WNHNN, CDR2 SYGVQD (reference sequence). The V end was cut by 10 bases, the J end by 0 bases, with 4 bases between. This CDR3 region has 11 residues. The CDR3 region is CAIYSNQPQHF. In DNA form, the CDR3 reads TGCGCCATATATAGCAATCAGCCCCAGCATTTT.

This rearrangement joins TRBV7-8 to TRBJ2-5; D unresolved. CDR1 and CDR2 from the germline V gene are SGHVS and FQNEAQ. V lost 1 base to trimming and J lost 1 base, with 13 bases between them. The CDR3 is 16 amino acids. CDR3 nucleotide sequence: TGTGCCAGCAGCTTAGGGTCCCCAACAAGCCAAGAGACCCAGTACTTC. Its protein is CASSLGSPTSQETQYF.

CDR3 DNA sequence: TGTGCCAGCAGCTTATCAGCGTCTAGCACCGGGGAGCTGTTTTTT. Translated: CASSLSASSTGELFF. The gene calls are TRBV7-6 and TRBJ2-2; D remains ambiguous. Germline-derived CDR1 and CDR2 are SGHVS and FNYEAQ. The V gene lost 2 bases and the J gene lost 4 bases, with 11 bases spanning the gap. The CDR3 spans 15 residues.